The entry that follows covers one TCR beta chain sequence. What it binds is not known. The primer mix had 60 Vbeta and 13 Jbeta primers. Data came from immunoSEQ multiplex PCR; TCRdb stores just in-frame clones and leaves some out. Of 120,000 to 150,000 clones in the sample, about four fifths were seen once. These data originate in a study of cytomegalovirus exposure and HLA in healthy donors. Study-wide context: The Caucasian-associated ancestry cluster contained 81% of the 300 to 400 genotyped donors.

Trimming removed 0 bases from V and 9 bases from J, with 10 bases in between. This CDR3 comprises 12 residues. Germline V gene lookup returns CDR1 SGDLS and CDR2 YYNGEE. Broader study findings: Roughly uniform sequencing depth across donors was assumed, possibly incorrectly. Productive status was seen about 90% or about 30% of the time for most TCR beta V segments in an earlier analysis.

The sequencing input was PBMCs. This receptor was obtained from a man aged 25-40 years in good health and CMV-seropositive. This sequence joins TRBV9 and TRBJ2-7; weak D call: TRBD2 (6 bases). For the CDR3, the DNA is TGTGCCAGCAGCGTAGACGGGGGAACGCAGTACTTC. Translated: CASSVDGGTQYF.